These 30 T cell receptor beta chains were sequenced from one sample in a study of Graves' ophthalmopathy and Graves' hyperthyroidism (dated by TCRdb to about 2018). These reads were obtained on an Illumina HiSeq 2000. TCR beta CDR3 regions were amplified from RNA transcripts for repertoire sequencing. The first round of RT-PCR was done with HTBI primers and the Qiagen OneStep RT-PCR kit, and was followed by a second round of multiplex PCR, then size selection and purification. TCRdb's own reprocessing of the public reads used fastp at Q25 and MiXCR and kept productive beta chains. A single entry per CDR3 protein holds the most common genes and DNA from its merged rows. The sample contains just over 600,000 distinct CDR3 sequences, approximately 21% of them found a single time. About 6.6% of the sample lies in the top ten. The sequencing input was peripheral blood. Source of these receptors: a woman younger than 35 with stable Graves' hyperthyroidism. Some clones in this sample may be carry-over from other donors' samples. Donor details come from another sample of the same person, matched by shared clones.

As concerns this clonotype: Germline and junction disagree at one end, which may indicate a read error. CDR3 nucleotides: TGTGCCATCAGTGAGTCTCGACAGGGTCCTGGCTACACTTTC. This encodes CAISESRQGPGYTF. V and J are TRBV10-3 and TRBJ1-2; TRBD1 matches 7 bases. The CDR3 is made up of 14 amino acids. The germline gives CDR1 ENHRY, CDR2 SYGVKD.

This clonotype was picked up a small number of times. This chain uses TRBV4-1 with TRBJ2-7; tentative D call: TRBD2 (5 bases). Trimming cost V 0 bases and J 3 bases, with 15 bases left between them. The length of the CDR3 is 16 residues. CDR1 and CDR2 (germline): MGHRA, YSYEKL. The CDR3 loop is CASSQDTDSVIYEQYF. The CDR3 DNA sequence: TGCGCCAGCAGCCAAGATACGGACTCGGTGATCTACGAGCAGTACTTC.

In this sample, this clonotype turned up many times. V is TRBV20-1 and J is TRBJ2-5; 7 nucleotides align to TRBD1. The V and J ends lost 4 bases and 2 bases, in that order; junction bases with no gene match: 10. Germline V CDR1 and CDR2: DFQATT, SNEGSKA (reference sequence). The CDR3 has 15 amino acids. For the CDR3, the DNA is TGCAGTGCTACAAGGACCGGGACAGAGCAAGAGACCCAGTACTTC. It specifies CSATRTGTEQETQYF.

The chain links TRBV12-3 or TRBV12-4 to TRBJ1-2; D uncertain. Deletions cut 5 bases from V and 6 bases from J, with 10 bases between. The CDR3 is made up of 12 amino acids. The DNA for the CDR3 is TGTGCCAGCAGTGCAGATTATCATGGCTACACCTTC. This translates into CASSADYHGYTF.

This clonotype was recorded at least ten times. The chain employs TRBV28 and TRBJ1-1; D remains ambiguous. The germline gives CDR1 MDHEN, CDR2 SYDVKM. V lost 0 bases and J 0 bases, leaving 8 bases between the germline ends. The CDR3 length is 15 residues. CDR3 residues: CASSLWQTMNTEAFF. As DNA, the CDR3 is TGTGCCAGCAGTTTATGGCAGACCATGAACACTGAAGCTTTCTTT.

This clonotype was observed at least ten times. As DNA, the CDR3 is TGTGCCAGCAGCTTAGGAGGGGACCACACTGAAGCTTTCTTT. It translates to CASSLGGDHTEAFF. The chain links TRBV11-1 to TRBJ1-1; a weak D match, TRBD1 (5 bases). The germline V gene has CDR1 SGHAT and CDR2 FQDESV (reference sequence). Trimming stripped 1 base from V and 3 bases from J, with 9 bases between. The CDR3 is 14 residues long.

This clonotype was seen many times. This chain connects TRBV6-5 to TRBJ2-7; no firm D call. CDR3 length: 14 amino acids. From germline, CDR1 is MNHEY and CDR2 SVGAGI. V was trimmed by 1 base and J by 2 bases, leaving 9 bases between them. The CDR3 protein is CASSYLAGPYEQYF. CDR3 bases: TGTGCCAGCAGTTACTTGGCAGGTCCCTACGAGCAGTACTTC.

J is TRBJ1-1 and V is TRBV6-1; D is uncertain. The CDR3 runs to 13 residues. Trimming stripped 7 bases from V and 2 bases from J, with 11 bases between. Germline V gives CDR1 MNHNS, CDR2 SASEGT. CDR3 protein: CASKVSLNTEAFF. The CDR3 DNA follows: TGTGCCAGCAAGGTCAGCTTAAACACTGAAGCTTTCTTT.

The chain joins TRBV7-8 to TRBJ2-7; TRBD2 aligns across 7 bases. The V segment lost 5 bases and the J segment 0 bases; nucleotides outside the gene matches: 7. The CDR3 has 15 residues. The germline V gene has CDR1 SGHVS and CDR2 FQNEAQ. CDR3 residues: CASSPTGGLSYEQYF. As DNA, the CDR3 is TGTGCCAGCAGCCCCACGGGGGGTCTCTCCTACGAGCAGTACTTC.

Only a few counts were recorded for this clonotype. This chain joins TRBV7-6 and TRBJ1-3; the D is unclear. Germline V gene lookup returns CDR1 SGHVS and CDR2 FNYEAQ. The V and J ends lost 5 bases and 2 bases respectively, with 16 bases between them. There are 16 residues in the CDR3. Here the CDR3 reads CASSPGWGPTGNTIYF. In DNA, the CDR3 is TGTGCCAGCAGCCCTGGGTGGGGTCCTACTGGAAACACCATATATTTT.

V and J are TRBV12-3 or TRBV12-4 and TRBJ2-7; 8 nucleotides match TRBD1. The V gene end was trimmed by 3 bases and the J gene end by 2 bases; junction bases not matched to a gene: 6. This CDR3 contains 15 residues. The CDR3 coding sequence is TGTGCCAGCAGTTTTCCCGGGACAGGTCCCTACGAGCAGTACTTC. Translated, it gives CASSFPGTGPYEQYF.

This clonotype was seen a few times. This chain connects TRBV5-1 to TRBJ2-5; TRBD2 aligns across 10 bases. The CDR3 spans 16 residues. Per germline, CDR1 SGHRS and CDR2 YFSETQ. Trimming removed 3 bases from V and 5 bases from J; junction bases left unmatched: 10. CDR3 bases: TGCGCCAGCAGCTCGCGAGCGGGGGGGCCTGGCGAGACCCAGTACTTC. Amino acid sequence: CASSSRAGGPGETQYF. Looking up the rest from reference TRBV5-1 and TRBJ2-5 gives the full variable domain: KAGVTQTPRYLIKTRGQQVTLSCSPISGHRSVSWYQQTPGQGLQFLFEYFSETQRNKGNFPGRFSGRQFSNSRSEMNVSTLELGDSALYLCASSSRAGGPGETQYFGPGTRLLVL.

This clonotype was seen just once. The chain carries TRBV20-1 and TRBJ1-5; TRBD1 matches 8 bases. CDR3 length equals 17 residues. The V segment lost 3 bases and the J segment 1 base; nucleotides outside the gene matches: 11. In germline, CDR1 is DFQATT, CDR2 SNEGSKA (reference sequence). CDR3 residues: CSASPIPGGASNQPQHF. The CDR3 DNA reads as TGCAGTGCTAGTCCGATCCCAGGGGGCGCGAGCAATCAGCCCCAGCATTTT.

In this sample, this clonotype turned up many times. The V gene is TRBV4-2, the J gene TRBJ2-5; 7 bases agree with TRBD1. The CDR3 covers 15 residues. Germline values: CDR1 LGHNA, CDR2 YNFKEQ. V lost 4 bases and J lost 1; bases outside the gene matches: 6. The CDR3 region has the DNA TGTGCCAGCAGCCCGCGAGGGACAGTCCAAGAGACCCAGTACTTC. It codes for CASSPRGTVQETQYF.

This clonotype was seen a handful of times. This could be a read error, since a much larger clone is one nucleotide away. V gene TRBV19 combines with J gene TRBJ1-5, with D possibly matching TRBD1 (6 bases). The CDR3 covers 16 residues. CDR1 is LNHDA and CDR2 is SQIVND in the germline V gene (reference sequence). Trimming stripped 3 bases from V and 5 bases from J, with 17 bases between. CDR3 sequence reads: CASSIPRQAGDQPQHF. CDR3 coding DNA: TGTGCCAGTAGTATTCCGAGGCAGGCAGGGGATCAGCCCCAGCATTTT.

This clonotype was counted ten times or more. The chain combines TRBV19 with TRBJ2-2; TRBD2 might be the D (7 bases). This CDR3 spans 16 amino acids. Germline V gene data show CDR1 as LNHDA and CDR2 as SQIVND (reference sequence). The V gene lost 6 bases and the J gene lost 0 bases, with 14 bases spanning the gap. The CDR3 here is CASRSGGESNTGELFF. CDR3 nucleotide sequence: TGTGCCAGTAGGTCGGGGGGCGAGTCGAACACCGGGGAGCTGTTTTTT.

This clonotype has a count of ten or more. V gene TRBV2 combines with J gene TRBJ1-2; D call uncertain. The CDR3 extends over 10 amino acids. V lost 6 bases to trimming and J lost 5 bases, with 4 bases between them. Per germline, CDR1 SNHLY and CDR2 FYNNEI. The CDR3 nucleotides read TGTGCCAGCAGAACTTATGGCTACACCTTC. The encoded protein is CASRTYGYTF. Looking up the rest from reference TRBV2 and TRBJ1-2 gives the full variable domain: EPEVTQTPSHQVTQMGQEVILRCVPISNHLYFYWYRQILGQKVEFLVSFYNNEISEKSEIFDDQFSVERPDGSNFTLKIRSTKLEDSAMYFCASRTYGYTFGSGTRLTVV.

This clonotype came up many times. The chain combines TRBV5-1 with TRBJ1-5; D remains ambiguous. Germline CDR1 reads SGHRS; CDR2 reads YFSETQ. The V and J ends lost 5 bases and 7 bases respectively, with 13 bases between them. CDR3 length: 13 residues. Here the CDR3 reads CASSREIGQPQHF. Here the CDR3 DNA reads TGCGCCAGCAGTAGAGAAATAGGACAGCCCCAGCATTTT.

This chain links TRBV12-5 with TRBJ1-2; TRBD1 might be the D (6 bases). The V gene's germline CDR1 is LGHNT and CDR2 FRNRAP. V dropped 9 bases and J dropped 8 bases, with 25 bases sitting between them. There are 15 residues in the CDR3. CDR3 region: CASSFTTGTSSGYTF. The CDR3 region has the DNA TGTGCTAGCAGCTTTACCACTGGGACATCATCCGGCTACACCTTC.

This sequence joins TRBV30 and TRBJ2-2; D is unclear. Germline lookup yields CDR1 GTSNPN and CDR2 SVGIG (reference sequence). The CDR3 extends over 10 amino acids. V shed 5 bases and J shed 7 bases, with 5 bases lying between them. In nucleotides, the CDR3 is TGTGCCTGGGATATCGGGGAGCTGTTTTTT. It translates to CAWDIGELFF.

This clonotype was found many times. The rearrangement links TRBV6-5 to TRBJ2-7; a possible D gene is TRBD2 (6 bases). The CDR3 extends over 15 amino acids. Trimming cost V 3 bases and J 0 bases, with 12 bases left between them. Germline V gene data show CDR1 as MNHEY and CDR2 as SVGAGI. The CDR3 spells CASSYAGPSSYEQYF. CDR3 in DNA: TGTGCCAGCAGTTATGCGGGGCCTAGCTCCTACGAGCAGTACTTC.

V usage is TRBV6-5 and J usage is TRBJ2-7; 10 bases line up with TRBD1. CDR1 MNHEY and CDR2 SVGAGI come from the germline V gene. This CDR3 has 15 residues. V gave up 2 bases and J gave up 7 bases; unmatched junction bases: 8. CDR3 sequence (DNA): TGTGCCAGCAGTTACAAAGGGACAGGGGATCGAGAGCAGTACTTC. Residues: CASSYKGTGDREQYF.

This clonotype was observed a few times. The chain recombines TRBV6-2 or TRBV6-3 with TRBJ1-5; D gene uncertain. Germline V CDR1 and CDR2: MNHEY, SVGEGT. V lost 2 bases, J lost 4 bases, and 6 bases lay in between. The CDR3 runs to 13 residues. The CDR3 region has the DNA TGTGCCAGCAGTTACGCCGAAAATCAGCCCCAGCATTTT. Protein product: CASSYAENQPQHF.

The chain uses TRBV19 and TRBJ2-7; D remains ambiguous. The germline gives CDR1 LNHDA, CDR2 SQIVND (reference sequence). The CDR3 runs 13 residues. V shed 6 bases and J shed 1 base, with 10 bases lying between them. In DNA, the CDR3 is TGTGCCAGTAGCCGGTCATTTTCCTACGAGCAGTACTTC. This encodes CASSRSFSYEQYF.

This clonotype was seen only a few times. This is likely a read error, given that the CDR3 carries no conserved phenylalanine or tryptophan at its end. In nucleotides, the CDR3 is TGTGCCAGCAGTCTGGACGGTAACTATGGCTACACCTAC. This encodes CASSLDGNYGYTY. The rearrangement uses TRBV27 and TRBJ1-2; D uncertain. The germline gives CDR1 MNHEY, CDR2 SMNVEV (reference sequence). This CDR3 is built from 13 residues. The germline V and J ends were trimmed by 5 bases and 1 base, with 8 bases remaining between them.

This clonotype was picked up many times. V is TRBV20-1 and J is TRBJ2-7; D may be TRBD1 or TRBD2 (5 bases each). CDR1 and CDR2 from the germline V gene are DFQATT and SNEGSKA (reference sequence). V was cut by 1 base and J by 5 bases, with 15 bases left in between. The CDR3 spans 14 residues. DNA for the CDR3: TGCAGTGCTAGAGGGGCAGGGACCTTCCACGAGCAGTACTTC. This codes for CSARGAGTFHEQYF.

Worth noting for this clonotype: A junction end diverges from the germline sequence, so it may reflect a read error. The chain uses TRBV12-3 or TRBV12-4 and TRBJ2-5; TRBD2 is a possible D gene (5 bases). The CDR3 runs to 12 residues. Here the CDR3 reads CAIKGEQETKYF. The DNA for the CDR3 is TGTGCCATCAAGGGAGAACAAGAGACCAAGTACTTC.

The table lists this clonotype with many counts. For the CDR3, the DNA is TGTGCCACCTCAGGGTCCCTCACCGGGGAGCTGTTTTTT. This codes for CATSGSLTGELFF. This chain connects TRBV27 to TRBJ2-2, with D possibly being TRBD1 (5 bases). Trimming stripped 10 bases from V and 4 bases from J, with 13 bases between. From germline, CDR1 is MNHEY and CDR2 SMNVEV (reference sequence). The CDR3 consists of 13 residues.

At least ten counts were recorded for this clonotype. V usage is TRBV6-5 and J usage is TRBJ1-1; D may be TRBD1 (5 bases). CDR3 length equals 14 residues. V lost 2 bases to trimming and J lost 10 bases, with 17 bases between them. Germline CDR1 is MNHEY and CDR2 is SVGAGI. CDR3 amino acids: CASSYADGPQGAFF. CDR3 nucleotides: TGTGCCAGCAGTTACGCGGATGGACCCCAGGGAGCTTTCTTT.

This clonotype was seen at least ten times. The CDR3 spells CASSPTSGERETQYF. DNA of the CDR3: TGTGCCAGCAGCCCGACTAGCGGGGAAAGGGAGACCCAGTACTTC. The V and J genes are TRBV7-9 and TRBJ2-5; 11 bases map to TRBD2. Germline CDR1 SEHNR, CDR2 FQNEAQ (reference sequence). J lost 5 bases, V lost 5 bases, and 7 bases had no gene match. CDR3 length: 15 amino acids.